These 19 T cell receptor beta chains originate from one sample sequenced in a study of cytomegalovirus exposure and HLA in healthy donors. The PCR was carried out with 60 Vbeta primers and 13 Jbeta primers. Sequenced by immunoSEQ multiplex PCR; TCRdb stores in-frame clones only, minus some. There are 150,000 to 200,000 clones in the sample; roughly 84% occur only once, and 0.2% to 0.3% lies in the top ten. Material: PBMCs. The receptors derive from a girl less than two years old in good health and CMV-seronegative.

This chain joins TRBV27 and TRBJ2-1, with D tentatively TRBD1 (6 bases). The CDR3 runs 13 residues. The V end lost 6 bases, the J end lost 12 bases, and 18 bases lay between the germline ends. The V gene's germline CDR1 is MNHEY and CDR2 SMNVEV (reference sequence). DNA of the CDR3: TGTGCCAGCAGAGCCCGGGGACACCGTGGGCAGTTCTTC. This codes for CASRARGHRGQFF.

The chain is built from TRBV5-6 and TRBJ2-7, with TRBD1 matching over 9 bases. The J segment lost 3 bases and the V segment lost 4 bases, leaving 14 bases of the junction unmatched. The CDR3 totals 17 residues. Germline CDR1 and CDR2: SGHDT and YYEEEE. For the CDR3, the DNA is TGTGCCAGCAGCGGGGGAAGGACAGGGGAACACTACTACGAGCAGTACTTC. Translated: CASSGGRTGEHYYEQYF.

CDR3 DNA sequence: TGTGCCAGCAGTGAAGCGCTGGGCGGGAGGGCCGGAGATACGCAGTATTTT. Protein sequence: CASSEALGGRAGDTQYF. This chain links TRBV2 with TRBJ2-3; TRBD2 matches at 9 bases. The CDR3 covers 17 residues. Per the germline V gene, CDR1 is SNHLY and CDR2 is FYNNEI. V was pared by 0 bases and J by 5 bases, with 9 bases of the junction left unmatched.

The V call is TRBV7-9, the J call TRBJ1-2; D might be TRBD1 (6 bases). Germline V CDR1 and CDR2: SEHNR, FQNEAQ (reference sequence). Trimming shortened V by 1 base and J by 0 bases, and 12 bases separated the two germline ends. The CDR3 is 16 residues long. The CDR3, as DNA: TGTGCCAGCAGCTTAGACAGGGTGAGAACTAACTATGGCTACACCTTC. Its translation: CASSLDRVRTNYGYTF.

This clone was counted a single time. The CDR3 is CASSSSGRAYEQYF. The CDR3 DNA reads as TGTGCCAGCAGCTCTAGCGGGAGGGCCTACGAGCAGTACTTC. The chain recombines TRBV7-2 with TRBJ2-7; 12 positions agree with TRBD2. Looked up from germline, CDR1 is SGHTA and CDR2 is FQGNSA. The CDR3 runs to 14 residues. V dropped 4 bases and J dropped 2; count of bases not matched to a gene: 0.

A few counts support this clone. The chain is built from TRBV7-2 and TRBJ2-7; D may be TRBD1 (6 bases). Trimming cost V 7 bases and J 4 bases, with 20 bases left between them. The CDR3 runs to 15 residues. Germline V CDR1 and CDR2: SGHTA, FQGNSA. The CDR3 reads CASTIQGSLPYEQYF. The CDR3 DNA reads TGTGCCAGCACCATACAGGGATCCCTTCCTTACGAGCAGTACTTC.

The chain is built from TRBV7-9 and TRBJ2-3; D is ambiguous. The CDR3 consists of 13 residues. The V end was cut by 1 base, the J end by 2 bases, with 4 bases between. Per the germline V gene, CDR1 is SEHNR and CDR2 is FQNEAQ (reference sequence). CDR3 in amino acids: CASSLDHTDTQYF. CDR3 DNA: TGTGCCAGCAGCTTAGATCACACAGATACGCAGTATTTT. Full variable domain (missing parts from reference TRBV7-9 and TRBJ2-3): DTGVSQNPRHKITKRGQNVTFRCDPISEHNRLYWYRQTLGQGPEFLTYFQNEAQLEKSRLLSDRFSAERPKGSFSTLEIQRTEQGDSAMYLCASSLDHTDTQYFGPGTRLTVL.

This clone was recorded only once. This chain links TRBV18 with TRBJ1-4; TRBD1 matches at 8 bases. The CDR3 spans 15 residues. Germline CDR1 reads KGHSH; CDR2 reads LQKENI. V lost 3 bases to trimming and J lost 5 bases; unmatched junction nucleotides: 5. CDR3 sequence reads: CASSPRDRTNEKLFF. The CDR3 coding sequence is TGTGCCAGCTCACCTCGGGACAGGACCAATGAAAAACTGTTTTTT.

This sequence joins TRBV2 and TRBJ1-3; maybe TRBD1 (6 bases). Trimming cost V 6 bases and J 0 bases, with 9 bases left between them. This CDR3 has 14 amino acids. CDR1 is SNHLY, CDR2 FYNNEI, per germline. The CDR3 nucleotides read TGTGCCAGCAGCCCACAGGGCTCTGGAAACACCATATATTTT. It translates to CASSPQGSGNTIYF.

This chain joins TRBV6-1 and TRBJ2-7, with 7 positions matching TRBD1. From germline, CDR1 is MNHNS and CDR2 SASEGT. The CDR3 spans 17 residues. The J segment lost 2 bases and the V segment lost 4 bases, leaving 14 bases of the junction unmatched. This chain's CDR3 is CASSGMTGSKGAYEQYF. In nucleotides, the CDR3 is TGTGCCAGCAGTGGAATGACAGGGTCTAAGGGGGCCTACGAGCAGTACTTC.

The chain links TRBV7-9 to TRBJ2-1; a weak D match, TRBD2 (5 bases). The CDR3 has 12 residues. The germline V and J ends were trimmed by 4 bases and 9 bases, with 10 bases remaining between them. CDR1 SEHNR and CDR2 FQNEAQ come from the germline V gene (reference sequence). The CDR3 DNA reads TGTGCCAGCAGCTCTCGGGGTGGTGAGCAGTTCTTC. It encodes CASSSRGGEQFF.

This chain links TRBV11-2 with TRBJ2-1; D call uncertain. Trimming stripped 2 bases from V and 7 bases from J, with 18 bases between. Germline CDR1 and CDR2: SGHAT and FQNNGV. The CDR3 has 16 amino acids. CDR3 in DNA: TGTGCCAGCAGCTTATTGGTCCGCCGGGTTCGGAATGAGCAGTTCTTC. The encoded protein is CASSLLVRRVRNEQFF.

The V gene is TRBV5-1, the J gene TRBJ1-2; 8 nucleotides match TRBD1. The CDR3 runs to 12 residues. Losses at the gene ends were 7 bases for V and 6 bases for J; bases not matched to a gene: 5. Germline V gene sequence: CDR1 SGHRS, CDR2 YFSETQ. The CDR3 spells CASAGQGDGYTF. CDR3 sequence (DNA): TGCGCCAGCGCAGGACAGGGTGATGGCTACACCTTC.

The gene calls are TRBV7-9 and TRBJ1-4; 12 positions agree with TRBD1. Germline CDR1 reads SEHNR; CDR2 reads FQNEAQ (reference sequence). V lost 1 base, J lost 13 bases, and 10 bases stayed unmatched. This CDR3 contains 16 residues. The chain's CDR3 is CASSLVVGTGGSRLFF. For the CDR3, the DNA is TGTGCCAGCAGCTTAGTGGTGGGGACAGGGGGCAGTCGACTGTTTTTT. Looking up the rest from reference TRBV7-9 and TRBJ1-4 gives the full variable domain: DTGVSQNPRHKITKRGQNVTFRCDPISEHNRLYWYRQTLGQGPEFLTYFQNEAQLEKSRLLSDRFSAERPKGSFSTLEIQRTEQGDSAMYLCASSLVVGTGGSRLFFGSGTQLSVL.

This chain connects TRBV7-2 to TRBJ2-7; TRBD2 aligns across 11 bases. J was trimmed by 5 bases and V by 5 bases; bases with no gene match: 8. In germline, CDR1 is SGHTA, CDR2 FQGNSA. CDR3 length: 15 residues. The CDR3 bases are TGTGCCAGCAGCCTAATAGCGGGAGGGCCTAACGAGCAGTACTTC. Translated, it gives CASSLIAGGPNEQYF.

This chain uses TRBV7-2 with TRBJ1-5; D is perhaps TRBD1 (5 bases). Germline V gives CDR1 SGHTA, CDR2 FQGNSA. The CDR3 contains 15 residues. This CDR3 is CVSKLNSQAGQPQHF. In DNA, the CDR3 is TGTGTCTCAAAGCTTAATTCACAGGCAGGGCAGCCCCAGCATTTT.

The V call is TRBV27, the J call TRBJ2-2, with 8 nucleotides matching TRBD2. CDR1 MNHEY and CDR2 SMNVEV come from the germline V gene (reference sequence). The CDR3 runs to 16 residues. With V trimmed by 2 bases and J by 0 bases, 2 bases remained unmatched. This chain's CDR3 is CASSLQLAANTGELFF. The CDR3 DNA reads TGTGCCAGCAGTTTACAACTAGCGGCGAACACCGGGGAGCTGTTTTTT.

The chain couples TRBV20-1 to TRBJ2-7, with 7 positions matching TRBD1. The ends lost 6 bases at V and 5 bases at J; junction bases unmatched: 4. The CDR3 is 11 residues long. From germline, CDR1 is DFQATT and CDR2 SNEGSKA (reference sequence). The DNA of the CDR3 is TGCAGTGCAAATACAGGGGACGAGCAGTACTTC. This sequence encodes CSANTGDEQYF.

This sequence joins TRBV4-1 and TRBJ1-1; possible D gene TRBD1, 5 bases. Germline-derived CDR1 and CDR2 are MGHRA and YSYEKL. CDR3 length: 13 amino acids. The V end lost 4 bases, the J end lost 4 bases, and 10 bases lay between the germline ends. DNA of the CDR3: TGCGCCAGCAGCCGACAGAAAGGCACTGAAGCTTTCTTT. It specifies CASSRQKGTEAFF.